One and the same sample provided the 29 T cell receptor beta chains below, sequenced in a study of chemoradiotherapy in HPV16-positive cancers. Sequenced by immunoSEQ multiplex PCR; TCRdb stores in-frame clones only, minus some. The sample comprises approximately 3,700 clones, about 93% of which are singletons, and under 2.5% rests with the top ten. Sample collection was performed from a patient who underwent chemoradiotherapy. These receptor sequences come from a human donor with HPV-associated anogenital cancer.

The chain has TRBV19 and TRBJ2-3; 7 positions agree with TRBD2. This CDR3 contains 18 residues. CDR1 is LNHDA, CDR2 SQIVND, per germline (reference sequence). V trimming: 2 bases; J trimming: 3 bases; junction bases outside the gene matches: 14. Here the CDR3 reads CASSIWAGALADTDTQYF. The CDR3 bases are TGTGCCAGTAGTATATGGGCCGGCGCTCTAGCGGATACAGATACGCAGTATTTT.

The gene calls are TRBV14 and TRBJ1-2; 8 bases fit TRBD1. Trimming at V came to 5 bases and at J to 7 bases, leaving 12 bases not matched to a gene. The CDR3 runs to 15 residues. Germline CDR1 and CDR2: SGHDN and FVKESK. DNA of the CDR3: TGTGCCAGCAGCGAGCGCCCCCGGGACAGGCTTGGCTACACCTTC. Translation gives CASSERPRDRLGYTF.

The chain recombines TRBV7-2 with TRBJ2-5; 9 bases fit TRBD1. CDR3 length: 14 amino acids. Unmatched junction bases numbered 2, after V lost 5 bases and J lost 1 base. Germline V gene sequence: CDR1 SGHTA, CDR2 FQGNSA. The CDR3 region is CASSLDRGQETQYF. The CDR3 region has the DNA TGTGCCAGCAGCCTGGACAGGGGCCAAGAGACCCAGTACTTC. Full variable domain (outside the CDR3, taken from reference TRBV7-2 and TRBJ2-5): GAGVSQSPSNKVTEKGKDVELRCDPISGHTALYWYRQSLGQGLEFLIYFQGNSAPDKSGLPSDRFSAERTGGSVSTLTIQRTQQEDSAVYLCASSLDRGQETQYFGPGTRLLVL.

This clone has a handful of counts. The CDR3 is CASSLGSRPSYNEQFF. CDR3 sequence (DNA): TGTGCCAGCAGCTTAGGTAGCCGCCCGTCCTACAATGAGCAGTTCTTC. The V and J genes are TRBV7-6 and TRBJ2-1; D gene ambiguous. Germline CDR1 SGHVS, CDR2 FNYEAQ. Trimming removed 1 base at V and 1 base at J, with 11 bases between. This CDR3 has 16 amino acids.

As DNA, the CDR3 is TGTGCCAGCTCACCGGGACCCGGGGGGGGACCATGGGAGCAGTACTTC. It encodes CASSPGPGGGPWEQYF. The chain joins TRBV18 to TRBJ2-7; the match to TRBD2 covers 8 bases. V shed 3 bases and J 7 bases; nucleotides not matched to a gene: 14. The CDR3 totals 16 residues. CDR1 is KGHSH and CDR2 is LQKENI in the germline V gene.

The J gene is TRBJ2-7, the V gene TRBV5-5; D perhaps matches TRBD2 (6 bases). Germline values: CDR1 SGHKS, CDR2 YYEKEE (reference sequence). The CDR3 is 16 amino acids. Trimming removed 3 bases at V and 5 bases at J, with 21 bases between. The CDR3 nucleotides are TGTGCCAGCAGCTCGATGACCGGGACTCTGCACGACGAGCAGTACTTC. Amino acids: CASSSMTGTLHDEQYF.

V and J are TRBV29-1 and TRBJ2-7; D uncertain. Germline assignment: CDR1 SQVTM and CDR2 ANQGSEA. Trimming took 7 bases from V and 4 from J, leaving 11 bases between them. There are 11 residues in the CDR3. The CDR3 bases are TGCAGCGCCAAAGTCCAGTACGAGCAGTACTTC. Encoded protein: CSAKVQYEQYF.

This rearrangement joins TRBV30 to TRBJ2-7, with 8 bases aligning to TRBD1. The CDR3 extends over 14 amino acids. Germline V gives CDR1 GTSNPN, CDR2 SVGIG (reference sequence). V was pared by 4 bases and J by 7 bases, with 12 bases of the junction left unmatched. CDR3 loop: CAWTSGRGPGEQYF. The CDR3 DNA is TGTGCCTGGACCTCCGGCAGGGGGCCAGGGGAGCAGTACTTC.

The chain has TRBV4-2 and TRBJ2-7; D not certain. The CDR3 loop spans 18 amino acids. Trimming removed 0 bases from V and 3 bases from J, with 21 bases in between. CDR1 and CDR2 from the germline V gene are LGHNA and YNFKEQ. CDR3 amino acids: CASSQDNDYWRRVYEQYF. The CDR3 DNA is TGTGCCAGCAGCCAAGATAACGATTATTGGCGTCGAGTCTACGAGCAGTACTTC.

The chain joins TRBV6-1 to TRBJ2-2, with a weak D call TRBD2 (5 bases). CDR3 size: 19 residues. Trimming left V 0 bases short and J 4 bases short, with 21 bases between. Germline V gene sequence: CDR1 MNHNS, CDR2 SASEGT. The CDR3 nucleotides read TGTGCCAGCAGTGAAGCGTGGACCCTCTCATCCGGGGTCACCGGGGAGCTGTTTTTT. This codes for CASSEAWTLSSGVTGELFF.

V usage is TRBV19 and J usage is TRBJ2-2; D unclear. Germline lookup yields CDR1 LNHDA and CDR2 SQIVND (reference sequence). The CDR3 totals 13 residues. Trimming shortened V by 4 bases and J by 5 bases, and 8 bases separated the two germline ends. CDR3 sequence reads: CASSKLLTGELFF. The DNA of the CDR3 is TGTGCCAGTAGTAAGCTGCTTACCGGGGAGCTGTTTTTT.

The rearrangement links TRBV19 to TRBJ1-1, with D perhaps matching TRBD1 (6 bases). CDR3 length equals 13 residues. The V gene lost 3 bases and the J gene lost 5 bases, with 10 bases spanning the gap. The germline CDR1 and CDR2 sequences are LNHDA and SQIVND (reference sequence). DNA of the CDR3: TGTGCCAGTAGTATGGGGGCATGGACTGAAGCTTTCTTT. It translates to CASSMGAWTEAFF.

The chain carries TRBV19 and TRBJ1-1, with D possibly TRBD1 on 6 matching bases. The CDR3 totals 17 residues. The V end lost 1 base, the J end lost 3 bases, and 18 bases lay between the germline ends. Per germline, CDR1 LNHDA and CDR2 SQIVND (reference sequence). The CDR3 is CASSIVWAGAGDTEAFF. CDR3 DNA sequence: TGTGCCAGTAGTATAGTTTGGGCAGGGGCTGGGGACACTGAAGCTTTCTTT.

The rearrangement links TRBV2 to TRBJ2-7, with D hard to call. V was trimmed by 4 bases and J by 3 bases, leaving 13 bases between them. The CDR3 length is 14 residues. Germline CDR1 is SNHLY and CDR2 is FYNNEI. This chain's CDR3 is CASSGLRWGYEQYF. The CDR3 coding sequence is TGTGCCAGCAGTGGGCTCAGGTGGGGCTACGAGCAGTACTTC.

The V and J genes are TRBV14 and TRBJ2-7, with 9 positions matching TRBD2. This CDR3 has 16 residues. The J segment lost 5 bases and the V segment lost 1 base, leaving 9 bases of the junction unmatched. Germline V lookup: CDR1 SGHDN, CDR2 FVKESK. The CDR3 here is CASSQGAGLAGHEQYF. CDR3 in DNA: TGTGCCAGCAGCCAAGGGGCTGGGCTAGCGGGACACGAGCAGTACTTC. The full variable domain, with the rest looked up from reference TRBV14 and TRBJ2-7, is EAGVTQFPSHSVIEKGQTVTLRCDPISGHDNLYWYRRVMGKEIKFLLHFVKESKQDESGMPNNRFLAERTGGTYSTLKVQPAELEDSGVYFCASSQGAGLAGHEQYFGPGTRLTVT.

The chain combines TRBV29-1 with TRBJ2-3; 7 bases are a match to TRBD2. CDR3 length: 14 amino acids. J was trimmed by 4 bases and V by 1 base; bases with no gene match: 5. Germline CDR1 SQVTM, CDR2 ANQGSEA. The CDR3 DNA is TGCAGCGTTGAAGGCCTAGCGGATGCAGATACGCAGTATTTT. As protein: CSVEGLADADTQYF.

This chain uses TRBV7-6 with TRBJ2-1; the D gene is possibly TRBD2 (5 bases). The V gene lost 4 bases and the J gene lost 4 bases, with 11 bases spanning the gap. The CDR3 loop spans 14 amino acids. Per germline, CDR1 SGHVS and CDR2 FNYEAQ. The chain's CDR3 is CASSSGPGYNEQFF. The CDR3 nucleotides are TGTGCCAGCAGCTCCGGCCCGGGGTACAATGAGCAGTTCTTC.

This sequence joins TRBV25-1 and TRBJ1-3; D is possibly TRBD1 (5 bases). The length of the CDR3 is 15 residues. Per the germline V gene, CDR1 is MGHDK and CDR2 is SYGVNS. V was pared by 3 bases and J by 4 bases, with 13 bases between. DNA of the CDR3: TGTGCCAGCAGTGACGTCCGGGACTGGGGAAACACCATATATTTT. Its translation is CASSDVRDWGNTIYF.

This clone was found once. The rearrangement links TRBV19 to TRBJ1-2; D may be TRBD1 (6 bases). The CDR3 covers 17 residues. Trimming cost V 7 bases and J 4 bases, with 25 bases left between them. The germline gives CDR1 LNHDA, CDR2 SQIVND (reference sequence). DNA of the CDR3: TGTGCCAGTACCGATCTGGGGGCGCGTCTAGGGCCCTATGGCTACACCTTC. Its protein is CASTDLGARLGPYGYTF.

The J gene is TRBJ2-7, the V gene TRBV7-9; D is perhaps TRBD1 (7 bases). V was shortened by 5 bases and J by 1 base, with 15 bases between the two germline ends. The CDR3 contains 15 residues. From germline, CDR1 is SEHNR and CDR2 FQNEAQ (reference sequence). CDR3 bases: TGTGCCAGCAGCCGACTAGGGGACAGATCCTACGAGCAGTACTTC. Translated, it gives CASSRLGDRSYEQYF. Combining the CDR3 with reference TRBV7-9 and TRBJ2-7 gives the whole variable domain DTGVSQNPRHKITKRGQNVTFRCDPISEHNRLYWYRQTLGQGPEFLTYFQNEAQLEKSRLLSDRFSAERPKGSFSTLEIQRTEQGDSAMYLCASSRLGDRSYEQYFGPGTRLTVT.

V is TRBV5-1 and J is TRBJ2-5, with no clear D. CDR3 length: 14 amino acids. V lost 0 bases, J lost 5 bases, and 11 bases lay in between. The germline gives CDR1 SGHRS, CDR2 YFSETQ. The CDR3: CASSLEGFGETQYF. The CDR3, as DNA: TGCGCCAGCAGCTTGGAAGGTTTCGGGGAGACCCAGTACTTC.

J is TRBJ1-5 and V is TRBV27; the D is unclear. The V gene's germline CDR1 is MNHEY and CDR2 SMNVEV (reference sequence). Trimming shortened V by 7 bases and J by 4 bases, and 11 bases separated the two germline ends. This CDR3 is 13 amino acids long. The CDR3 DNA follows: TGTGCCAGCATGTTATCAAAGAATCAGCCCCAGCATTTT. Residues: CASMLSKNQPQHF.

The chain carries TRBV27 and TRBJ1-2; D is undetermined. Germline V CDR1 and CDR2: MNHEY, SMNVEV (reference sequence). Trimming took 5 bases from V and 0 from J, leaving 10 bases between them. The CDR3 consists of 14 residues. The CDR3 reads CASSIGPANYGYTF. CDR3 DNA: TGTGCCAGCAGTATCGGACCGGCTAACTATGGCTACACCTTC.

The rearrangement uses TRBV7-8 and TRBJ2-2, with 8 bases that match TRBD2. The CDR3 contains 18 residues. Looked up from germline, CDR1 is SGHVS and CDR2 is FQNEAQ. The V gene end was trimmed by 4 bases and the J gene end by 0 bases; junction bases not matched to a gene: 10. CDR3 coding DNA: TGTGCCAGCAGCTCATTCACCAAGGGACTAGCGAACACCGGGGAGCTGTTTTTT. Amino acids: CASSSFTKGLANTGELFF.

The rearrangement joins TRBV5-6 to TRBJ1-5; D is unresolved. The V end was cut by 2 bases, the J end by 7 bases, with 10 bases between. Germline V gene data show CDR1 as SGHDT and CDR2 as YYEEEE. CDR3 size: 13 residues. The chain's CDR3 is CASSFQRNQPQHF. CDR3 bases: TGTGCCAGCAGCTTTCAAAGAAACCAGCCCCAGCATTTT.

The J gene is TRBJ2-1, the V gene TRBV11-2, with TRBD2 identical over 12 bases. Per the germline V gene, CDR1 is SGHAT and CDR2 is FQNNGV. With V trimmed by 5 bases and J by 9 bases, 11 bases remained unmatched. This CDR3 comprises 16 residues. The CDR3 sequence: CASSTSSGRVSGEQFF. The CDR3, as DNA: TGTGCCAGCAGCACCTCTAGCGGGAGGGTGTCAGGTGAGCAGTTCTTC.

The chain couples TRBV6-6 to TRBJ2-1; D remains ambiguous. CDR1 is MNHNY, CDR2 SVGAGI, per germline (reference sequence). The ends were cut back, 2 bases at V and 4 bases at J, with 6 bases in the middle. There are 13 residues in the CDR3. The CDR3 reads CASSYEGYNEQFF. In DNA form, the CDR3 reads TGTGCCAGCAGTTACGAAGGGTACAATGAGCAGTTCTTC.

The chain has TRBV5-1 and TRBJ2-7, with no clear D. V was trimmed by 0 bases and J by 9 bases, leaving 19 bases between them. The CDR3 is 15 residues long. Germline V gene lookup returns CDR1 SGHRS and CDR2 YFSETQ. The CDR3 reads CASSLGDITTTGQYF. The CDR3 DNA reads TGCGCCAGCAGCTTGGGAGACATTACTACTACGGGGCAGTACTTC.

This clone occurred once. The chain couples TRBV5-1 to TRBJ1-1, with D hard to call. Germline V gene lookup returns CDR1 SGHRS and CDR2 YFSETQ. CDR3 length equals 14 residues. The ends were cut back, 1 base at V and 1 base at J, with 8 bases in the middle. CDR3 residues: CASSLFVSNTEAFF. The CDR3 bases are TGCGCCAGCAGCTTGTTCGTCTCGAACACTGAAGCTTTCTTT.